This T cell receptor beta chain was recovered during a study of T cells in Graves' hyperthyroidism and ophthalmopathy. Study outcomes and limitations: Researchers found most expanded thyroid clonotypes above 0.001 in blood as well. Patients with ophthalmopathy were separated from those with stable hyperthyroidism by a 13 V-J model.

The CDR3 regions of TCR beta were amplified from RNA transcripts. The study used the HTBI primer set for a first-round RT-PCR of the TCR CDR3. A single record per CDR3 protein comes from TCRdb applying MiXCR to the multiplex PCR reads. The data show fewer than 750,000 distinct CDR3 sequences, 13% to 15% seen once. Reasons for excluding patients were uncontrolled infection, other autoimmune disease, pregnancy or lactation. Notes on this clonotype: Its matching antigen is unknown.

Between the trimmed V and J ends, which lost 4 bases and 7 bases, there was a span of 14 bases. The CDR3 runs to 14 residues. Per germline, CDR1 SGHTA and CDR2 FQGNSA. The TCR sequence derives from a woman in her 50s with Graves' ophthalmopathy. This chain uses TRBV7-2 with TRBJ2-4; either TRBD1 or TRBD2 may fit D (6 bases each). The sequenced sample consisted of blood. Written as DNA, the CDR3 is TGTGCCAGCAGCTATCGGGGGCGGGATAACATTCAGTACTTC. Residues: CASSYRGRDNIQYF. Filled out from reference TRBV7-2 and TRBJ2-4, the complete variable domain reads GAGVSQSPSNKVTEKGKDVELRCDPISGHTALYWYRQSLGQGLEFLIYFQGNSAPDKSGLPSDRFSAERTGGSVSTLTIQRTQQEDSAVYLCASSYRGRDNIQYFGAGTRLSVL.